The 14 T cell receptor beta chains listed next were all sequenced from one sample in a study of blood T cell repertoires in COVID-19 (dated by TCRdb to the early 2020s). The library came from the immunoSEQ multiplex PCR assay. TCRdb retrieved this table from immuneACCESS and kept in-frame rearrangements only. Not all clones are present; in checked studies, unresolved V genes account for under half, and no reason is known for the remainder. The table for this sample lists about 360,000 clones; 86% of them were counted only once. The ten largest clones take up roughly 6.6% of the sample. Sequencing used peripheral blood. The receptors come from a woman aged 60-70 years with COVID-19, enrolled during active disease.

This clone was picked up a small number of times. V and J are TRBV4-1 and TRBJ2-3; TRBD1 agrees at 12 bases. Per germline, CDR1 MGHRA and CDR2 YSYEKL. CDR3 length equals 16 residues. V shed 4 bases, J shed 4 bases, and the junction held 6 bases outside the gene matches. This chain's CDR3 is CASSRPGTGGADTQYF. As DNA, the CDR3 is TGCGCCAGCAGCCGCCCCGGGACAGGGGGCGCAGATACGCAGTATTTT.

V usage is TRBV29-1 and J usage is TRBJ1-2; 7 bases fit TRBD1. CDR3 length equals 12 residues. Germline CDR1 is SQVTM and CDR2 is ANQGSEA. The ends lost 6 bases at V and 8 bases at J; junction bases unmatched: 9. The CDR3 here is CSVSTGIEGYTF. CDR3 sequence (DNA): TGCAGCGTCTCGACAGGGATCGAAGGCTACACCTTC.

This clone was seen a single time. The chain joins TRBV5-1 to TRBJ2-7; perhaps TRBD2 as D (5 bases). The germline V and J ends were trimmed by 0 bases and 3 bases, with 10 bases remaining between them. The CDR3 loop spans 14 amino acids. Germline V CDR1 and CDR2: SGHRS, YFSETQ. The CDR3 bases are TGCGCCAGCAGCTTGGCTGGTAGCGACTACGAGCAGTACTTC. This encodes CASSLAGSDYEQYF.

The chain couples TRBV7-2 to TRBJ2-7; D not resolved. Germline V CDR1 and CDR2: SGHTA, FQGNSA. V was pared by 3 bases and J by 3 bases, with 3 bases between. CDR3 size: 11 residues. Written as DNA, the CDR3 is TGTGCCAGCAGCTTTAACTACGAGCAGTACTTC. Its translation is CASSFNYEQYF.

This clone was observed once. The chain carries TRBV6-5 and TRBJ2-1; D is uncertain. Trimming stripped 6 bases from V and 3 bases from J, with 12 bases between. CDR1 is MNHEY, CDR2 SVGAGI, per germline. The CDR3 is made up of 14 amino acids. Written as DNA, the CDR3 is TGTGCCAGCAGGGAGATAATGAGCTACAATGAGCAGTTCTTC. It specifies CASREIMSYNEQFF.

The chain is built from TRBV29-1 and TRBJ2-1, with TRBD2 matching 13 bases. Trimming removed 6 bases from V and 12 bases from J; junction bases left unmatched: 8. The CDR3 spans 13 residues. The germline CDR1 and CDR2 sequences are SQVTM and ANQGSEA. CDR3 in amino acids: CSVRLAGGLGQFF. The CDR3 bases are TGCAGCGTCAGACTAGCGGGGGGCCTAGGGCAGTTCTTC.

The chain is built from TRBV6-5 and TRBJ2-7; D call uncertain. Germline V lookup: CDR1 MNHEY, CDR2 SVGAGI. This CDR3 comprises 14 residues. Trimming took off 2 bases at V and 0 bases at J, with 8 bases between the two ends. CDR3 protein: CASSYDKISYEQYF. The CDR3 DNA reads TGTGCCAGCAGTTACGACAAAATCTCCTACGAGCAGTACTTC.

The chain joins TRBV7-7 to TRBJ2-7, with D unresolved. V was pared by 1 base and J by 0 bases, with 7 bases between. The CDR3 runs to 14 residues. Germline V gene data show CDR1 as SSHAT and CDR2 as FNYEAQ (reference sequence). CDR3: CASSLDTSSYEQYF. CDR3 sequence (DNA): TGTGCCAGCAGCTTAGATACCAGCTCCTACGAGCAGTACTTC. Drawing the rest from reference TRBV7-7 and TRBJ2-7, the complete variable domain is GAGVSQSPRYKVTKRGQDVTLRCDPISSHATLYWYQQALGQGPEFLTYFNYEAQPDKSGLPSDRFSAERPEGSISTLTIQRTEQRDSAMYRCASSLDTSSYEQYFGPGTRLTVT.

The chain is built from TRBV10-2 and TRBJ1-2; a possible D gene is TRBD1 (5 bases). V was trimmed by 7 bases and J by 6 bases, leaving 18 bases between them. CDR1 is WSHSY and CDR2 is SAAADI in the germline V gene. There are 14 residues in the CDR3. The CDR3 DNA reads as TGCGCCAGCACGGGAGGGACCCTAGGCCATGGCTACACCTTC. Translation: CASTGGTLGHGYTF.

The chain is built from TRBV18 and TRBJ2-1; TRBD1 might be the D (6 bases). Germline-derived CDR1 and CDR2 are KGHSH and LQKENI. The CDR3 spans 14 residues. V lost 2 bases and J 10 bases, leaving 15 bases between the germline ends. The CDR3 loop is CASSPNREDAEQFF. The DNA of the CDR3 is TGTGCCAGCTCACCAAACAGGGAAGACGCCGAGCAGTTCTTC.

Comment on this clone: At the DNA level, this CDR3 is encoded by other sequences in the same sample as well. This chain uses TRBV6-4 with TRBJ1-1; D unresolved. The V gene lost 5 bases and the J gene lost 1 base, with 8 bases spanning the gap. Germline lookup yields CDR1 MRHNA and CDR2 SNTAGT. The CDR3 runs 13 residues. The CDR3 DNA reads as TGTGCCAGCAGTCGTACAGCGAACACTGAAGCTTTCTTT. This sequence encodes CASSRTANTEAFF.

The chain has TRBV3-1 (or the pseudogene TRBV3-2) and TRBJ2-7; the match to TRBD2 covers 11 bases. Germline values: CDR1 LGHDT, CDR2 YNNKEL (reference sequence). CDR3 size: 16 residues. V lost 4 bases and J lost 1; bases outside the gene matches: 6. CDR3: CASSLRLAGSSYEQYF. In DNA form, the CDR3 reads TGTGCCAGCAGCCTCAGACTAGCGGGGAGTTCCTACGAGCAGTACTTC.

V gene TRBV11-3 combines with J gene TRBJ1-6; D possibly corresponds to TRBD1 (5 bases). This CDR3 has 17 residues. Trimming took 5 bases from V and 7 from J, leaving 21 bases between them. Germline V CDR1 and CDR2: SGHNT, YENEEA. This CDR3 is CASSGRDSKDPNSPLHF. The CDR3 DNA is TGTGCCAGCAGCGGGCGAGACAGTAAAGACCCCAATTCACCCCTCCACTTT.

This clone was observed once. This chain connects TRBV7-2 to TRBJ2-7, with D possibly matching TRBD1 (6 bases). The V end lost 1 base, the J end lost 5 bases, and 12 bases lay between the germline ends. This CDR3 spans 14 amino acids. Germline V gene lookup returns CDR1 SGHTA and CDR2 FQGNSA. As DNA, the CDR3 is TGTGCCAGCAGCTTAGAACAGGGCGGACACGAGCAGTACTTC. It specifies CASSLEQGGHEQYF.